The clone carrying this TCR beta chain was detected many times. The antigen is undetermined. The record originates from a study of T cells after yellow fever vaccination. General observations from the study: Clonotypes found in both CD4 and CD8 compartments made up a small share. The booster saw the reappearance of most primary-vaccination clones (roughly 95% CD4, around 88% CD8).

TCR cDNA was made by 5'RACE template switching, adding a universal primer site and UMIs. TCRdb called the 5' RACE reads again in MiXCR, with one record for every CDR3 protein. The data show more than 90,000 distinct CDR3 sequences, around 8% seen once. The TCR originated in a man between 25 and 39 years old who received the YFV17D yellow fever vaccine. This material consisted of CD8+ T cells sorted from PBMCs, taken 45 days after the yellow fever booster vaccination.

CDR3 loop: CASSVIWEVNEQYF. The CDR3 DNA reads as TGTGCCAGCAGCGTAATATGGGAGGTAAACGAGCAGTACTTC. This sequence joins TRBV7-2 and TRBJ2-7, with D possibly TRBD2 on 6 matching bases. The V end was cut by 5 bases, the J end by 5 bases, with 16 bases between. Germline V gene data show CDR1 as SGHTA and CDR2 as FQGNSA. The CDR3 consists of 14 residues.